One and the same sample provided the 32 T cell receptor beta chains below, sequenced in a study of T cell responses to AZD1222 COVID-19 vaccine. Libraries were prepared by immunoSEQ multiplex PCR; TCRdb keeps only in-frame clonotypes and omits some of them. The data show 95,000 to 150,000 clones, around 93% seen once. The material was peripheral blood, obtained 28 days after the second AZD1222 dose. The receptor source for this set is an adult who received the AZD1222 COVID-19 vaccine.

This chain uses TRBV7-9 with TRBJ1-1, with D perhaps TRBD1 (5 bases). V lost 2 bases to trimming and J lost 1 base, with 11 bases between them. The germline gives CDR1 SEHNR, CDR2 FQNEAQ (reference sequence). This CDR3 contains 15 residues. The CDR3 DNA reads TGTGCCAGCAGCTTAACGGGGCTCGGGAACACTGAAGCTTTCTTT. As protein: CASSLTGLGNTEAFF.

The genes are TRBV6-5 and TRBJ2-5; TRBD2 aligns across 11 bases. This CDR3 contains 16 residues. V was pared by 4 bases and J by 7 bases, with 11 bases of the junction left unmatched. Germline V CDR1 and CDR2: MNHEY, SVGAGI. The CDR3: CASSSRGTSGTGTQYF. The CDR3 DNA reads as TGTGCCAGCAGTTCCAGGGGGACTAGCGGTACGGGGACCCAGTACTTC.

The chain carries TRBV6-5 and TRBJ2-2; 9 nucleotides line up with TRBD1. CDR3 length equals 15 residues. CDR1 MNHEY and CDR2 SVGAGI come from the germline V gene. The ends lost 10 bases at V and 5 bases at J; junction bases unmatched: 11. The CDR3 DNA reads as TGTGCCACCGAAAGGAGGACAGGGGCGACCGGGGAGCTGTTTTTT. It yields the protein CATERRTGATGELFF.

The chain is built from TRBV28 and TRBJ2-3; 8 positions agree with TRBD2. In germline, CDR1 is MDHEN, CDR2 SYDVKM. V shed 5 bases, J shed 2 bases, and the junction held 12 bases outside the gene matches. The CDR3 is 17 amino acids. The CDR3 DNA reads TGTGCCAGCAGTAATAATTTGGGGCGGGGGGACACAGATACGCAGTATTTT. Its translation: CASSNNLGRGDTDTQYF.

The rearrangement joins TRBV25-1 to TRBJ1-2; possible D gene TRBD1, 5 bases. The germline gives CDR1 MGHDK, CDR2 SYGVNS. The CDR3 covers 14 residues. The V and J ends lost 3 bases and 2 bases respectively, with 10 bases between them. The CDR3 coding sequence is TGTGCCAGCAGTGATCAGGGAGGCAACTATGGCTACACCTTC. It specifies CASSDQGGNYGYTF.

The chain recombines TRBV9 with TRBJ2-5; no definite D call. Germline CDR1 and CDR2: SGDLS and YYNGEE. V shed 0 bases and J shed 4 bases, with 7 bases lying between them. The CDR3 consists of 13 residues. The chain's CDR3 is CASSVGVRETQYF. DNA of the CDR3: TGTGCCAGCAGCGTAGGGGTCAGAGAGACCCAGTACTTC.

The V and J genes are TRBV6-5 and TRBJ2-1; 7 positions match TRBD1. The length of the CDR3 is 11 residues. Per the germline V gene, CDR1 is MNHEY and CDR2 is SVGAGI. After removal of 8 bases from V and 10 bases from J, the junction contained 5 bases not matched to a gene. This chain's CDR3 is CASSTGMEQFF. The CDR3 bases are TGTGCCAGCTCGACAGGGATGGAGCAGTTCTTC.

The rearrangement uses TRBV29-1 and TRBJ2-5, with 8 bases fitting TRBD1. CDR3 length: 14 residues. Germline CDR1 SQVTM, CDR2 ANQGSEA. The ends lost 5 bases at V and 5 bases at J; junction bases unmatched: 10. The CDR3 region is CSVSDRTGQETQYF. The DNA of the CDR3 is TGCAGCGTTTCGGATCGGACAGGGCAGGAGACCCAGTACTTC.

V is TRBV28 and J is TRBJ1-1; TRBD1 agrees at 8 bases. Germline V lookup: CDR1 MDHEN, CDR2 SYDVKM. The CDR3 covers 14 residues. V lost 6 bases to trimming and J lost 0 bases; unmatched junction nucleotides: 3. CDR3 coding DNA: TGTGCCAGCAGGGGGACAGGAATGAACACTGAAGCTTTCTTT. It codes for CASRGTGMNTEAFF.

The chain is built from TRBV7-9 and TRBJ1-5; the D is unclear. The CDR3 has 13 amino acids. The germline V gene encodes CDR1 SEHNR and CDR2 FQNEAQ (reference sequence). The V and J ends lost 5 bases and 2 bases respectively, with 7 bases between them. The CDR3 loop is CASSVDGNQPQHF. The CDR3 DNA sequence: TGTGCCAGCAGCGTGGACGGCAATCAGCCCCAGCATTTT.

This chain links TRBV7-9 with TRBJ2-3; 7 bases align to TRBD1. The CDR3 totals 15 residues. Germline V gene data show CDR1 as SEHNR and CDR2 as FQNEAQ (reference sequence). V dropped 4 bases and J dropped 2; count of bases not matched to a gene: 6. The CDR3 DNA reads TGTGCCAGCAGCTCGGGACAGATTTACACAGATACGCAGTATTTT. It yields the protein CASSSGQIYTDTQYF. Drawing the rest from reference TRBV7-9 and TRBJ2-3, the complete variable domain is DTGVSQNPRHKITKRGQNVTFRCDPISEHNRLYWYRQTLGQGPEFLTYFQNEAQLEKSRLLSDRFSAERPKGSFSTLEIQRTEQGDSAMYLCASSSGQIYTDTQYFGPGTRLTVL.

As DNA, the CDR3 is TGTGCCAGCAGCTTCGTCGGGACAGTGGTCTATGGCTACACCTTC. It encodes CASSFVGTVVYGYTF. The V and J genes are TRBV5-6 and TRBJ1-2; 7 bases align to TRBD1. In germline, CDR1 is SGHDT, CDR2 YYEEEE. The CDR3 is 15 amino acids. V lost 2 bases to trimming and J lost 4 bases; unmatched junction nucleotides: 8.

V gene TRBV28 combines with J gene TRBJ2-7, with D hard to call. Looked up from germline, CDR1 is MDHEN and CDR2 is SYDVKM. Trimming took off 8 bases at V and 3 bases at J, with 14 bases between the two ends. This CDR3 has 13 amino acids. Here the CDR3 reads CASLRTMDYEQYF. The CDR3 region has the DNA TGTGCCAGCCTCAGGACGATGGACTACGAGCAGTACTTC.

This clone was seen just once. The chain employs TRBV6-5 and TRBJ1-2, with D uncertain. The CDR3 length is 14 residues. Germline V gene data show CDR1 as MNHEY and CDR2 as SVGAGI. V shed 2 bases and J shed 8 bases, with 15 bases lying between them. The CDR3 DNA sequence: TGTGCCAGCAGTTACGACGGAGCACACCGGGGCTACACCTTC. It yields the protein CASSYDGAHRGYTF.

The gene calls are TRBV4-1 and TRBJ2-5; 7 nucleotides agree with TRBD1. V dropped 0 bases and J dropped 2; count of bases not matched to a gene: 6. CDR3 length: 16 amino acids. Per germline, CDR1 MGHRA and CDR2 YSYEKL. Written as DNA, the CDR3 is TGCGCCAGCAGCCAAGAGACAGGGACCTTTCAAGAGACCCAGTACTTC. Translated: CASSQETGTFQETQYF.

The chain has TRBV5-1 and TRBJ1-2; D not resolved. Germline assignment: CDR1 SGHRS and CDR2 YFSETQ. V was pared by 0 bases and J by 6 bases, with 9 bases between. There are 13 residues in the CDR3. The CDR3 here is CASSLAPTDGYTF. The CDR3, as DNA: TGCGCCAGCAGCTTGGCCCCCACAGATGGCTACACCTTC.

The chain couples TRBV11-2 to TRBJ2-5, with 11 bases identical to TRBD2. Per germline, CDR1 SGHAT and CDR2 FQNNGV. The CDR3 contains 16 residues. The V segment lost 1 base and the J segment 1 base; nucleotides outside the gene matches: 2. The CDR3 DNA reads as TGTGCCAGCAGCTTAGGACTAGCGGGGCTCCAAGAGACCCAGTACTTC. Its translation is CASSLGLAGLQETQYF. The complete variable domain, with remaining parts taken from reference TRBV11-2 and TRBJ2-5, reads EAGVAQSPRYKIIEKRQSVAFWCNPISGHATLYWYQQILGQGPKLLIQFQNNGVVDDSQLPKDRFSAERLKGVDSTLKIQPAKLEDSAVYLCASSLGLAGLQETQYFGPGTRLLVL.

A few counts support this clone. This chain connects TRBV29-1 to TRBJ2-7; 8 nucleotides match TRBD1. CDR3 length: 13 amino acids. Unmatched junction bases numbered 9, after V lost 7 bases and J lost 4 bases. Per germline, CDR1 SQVTM and CDR2 ANQGSEA. The chain's CDR3 is CSGTLTGGYEQYF. CDR3 bases: TGCAGCGGTACGCTAACAGGGGGGTACGAGCAGTACTTC.

The V and J genes are TRBV27 and TRBJ1-2, with 10 bases identical to TRBD1. The CDR3 totals 14 residues. Germline lookup yields CDR1 MNHEY and CDR2 SMNVEV (reference sequence). With 5 bases clipped from V and 3 bases from J, the junction kept 3 bases outside the gene matches. CDR3 loop: CASSLGTGDYGYTF. The CDR3 DNA follows: TGTGCCAGCAGTCTCGGGACAGGGGACTATGGCTACACCTTC.

The chain employs TRBV5-4 and TRBJ1-3; 7 bases align to TRBD1. CDR1 and CDR2 (germline): SGHNT, YYREEE (reference sequence). CDR3 length: 18 amino acids. J gave up 0 bases and V 0 bases, and 9 bases lay outside the gene matches. CDR3 region: CASSLAQDRTRSGNTIYF. CDR3 bases: TGTGCCAGCAGCTTGGCCCAGGACAGGACACGCTCTGGAAACACCATATATTTT.

CDR3 bases: TGTGCCAGCAGCTCCGACAGGGTGAGCTCCTATAATTCACCCCTCCACTTT. Translating it yields CASSSDRVSSYNSPLHF. This sequence joins TRBV7-9 and TRBJ1-6; 7 bases match TRBD1. Germline CDR1 and CDR2: SEHNR and FQNEAQ (reference sequence). V lost 4 bases and J lost 0; bases outside the gene matches: 6. The CDR3 length is 17 residues.

This chain joins TRBV7-8 and TRBJ2-2, with 12 positions matching TRBD2. V shed 5 bases, J shed 0 bases, and the junction held 4 bases outside the gene matches. CDR3 length: 17 residues. The V gene's germline CDR1 is SGHVS and CDR2 FQNEAQ. The CDR3 loop reads CASSQTSGRPNTGELFF. CDR3 nucleotides: TGTGCCAGCAGCCAGACTAGCGGGAGACCGAACACCGGGGAGCTGTTTTTT.

The chain is built from TRBV25-1 and TRBJ2-5; D remains ambiguous. Trimming took off 3 bases at V and 1 base at J, with 6 bases between the two ends. Germline CDR1 reads MGHDK; CDR2 reads SYGVNS. This CDR3 is built from 13 residues. The CDR3 region is CASSERLQETQYF. The CDR3 nucleotides are TGTGCCAGCAGTGAGAGACTCCAAGAGACCCAGTACTTC.

This chain connects TRBV6-6 to TRBJ1-2; no firm D call. The V gene lost 5 bases and the J gene lost 3 bases, with 13 bases spanning the gap. This CDR3 is built from 14 residues. CDR1 and CDR2 (germline): MNHNY, SVGAGI (reference sequence). The CDR3 here is CASSPDGRYYGYTF. DNA for the CDR3: TGTGCCAGCAGTCCGGACGGACGATACTATGGCTACACCTTC.

V and J are TRBV6-5 and TRBJ2-7, with 11 positions matching TRBD1. The V segment lost 0 bases and the J segment 3 bases; nucleotides outside the gene matches: 1. Germline CDR1 is MNHEY and CDR2 is SVGAGI. The CDR3 extends over 15 amino acids. CDR3 amino acids: CASSYSGTGGYEQYF. The CDR3 nucleotides read TGTGCCAGCAGTTACTCCGGGACAGGGGGCTACGAGCAGTACTTC.

The chain carries TRBV6-5 and TRBJ1-3; unclear D gene. The CDR3 consists of 15 residues. V shed 2 bases and J shed 0 bases, with 8 bases lying between them. The V gene's germline CDR1 is MNHEY and CDR2 SVGAGI. This CDR3 is CASSYRQRSGNTIYF. The DNA of the CDR3 is TGTGCCAGCAGTTACCGTCAGCGCTCTGGAAACACCATATATTTT.

The genes are TRBV19 and TRBJ2-7; D may be TRBD1 (7 bases). V shed 0 bases and J shed 2 bases, with 17 bases lying between them. From germline, CDR1 is LNHDA and CDR2 SQIVND (reference sequence). CDR3 length: 17 amino acids. The CDR3 loop is CASSIDAGTDRPYEQYF. Written as DNA, the CDR3 is TGTGCCAGTAGTATAGATGCGGGGACAGACAGGCCCTACGAGCAGTACTTC.

In this sample, this clone turned up a few times. The rearrangement uses TRBV28 and TRBJ1-1; D not certain. CDR1 MDHEN and CDR2 SYDVKM come from the germline V gene. Deletions cut 3 bases from V and 11 bases from J, with 16 bases between. The CDR3 is made up of 13 amino acids. The CDR3 sequence is CASSFNNPRWAFF. The CDR3 coding sequence is TGTGCCAGCAGTTTCAACAACCCCCGGTGGGCTTTCTTT.

This clone was detected once. The V and J genes are TRBV28 and TRBJ1-2, with D tentatively TRBD1 (5 bases). V lost 4 bases, J lost 0 bases, and 12 bases lay in between. Germline CDR1 and CDR2: MDHEN and SYDVKM. The CDR3 is 15 residues long. CDR3 bases: TGTGCCAGCAGTTGGACCGGGGCGTCTAACTATGGCTACACCTTC. As protein: CASSWTGASNYGYTF.

This chain connects TRBV6-6 to TRBJ1-1; 9 bases fit TRBD1. Germline V gene sequence: CDR1 MNHNY, CDR2 SVGAGI (reference sequence). This CDR3 is 15 amino acids long. With 5 bases clipped from V and 1 base from J, the junction kept 5 bases outside the gene matches. CDR3 in amino acids: CASSQQGAGNTEAFF. DNA for the CDR3: TGTGCCAGCAGTCAACAGGGGGCGGGGAACACTGAAGCTTTCTTT.

V usage is TRBV7-2 and J usage is TRBJ2-5; D is undetermined. The CDR3 is 14 residues long. V lost 5 bases and J 3 bases, leaving 13 bases between the germline ends. The germline CDR1 and CDR2 sequences are SGHTA and FQGNSA. The CDR3 sequence: CASSPNMDEETQYF. CDR3 nucleotides: TGTGCCAGCAGCCCAAATATGGACGAAGAGACCCAGTACTTC.

This chain joins TRBV6-6 and TRBJ2-7; 8 nucleotides align to TRBD1. Germline values: CDR1 MNHNY, CDR2 SVGAGI (reference sequence). This CDR3 contains 15 residues. Trimming removed 6 bases from V and 2 bases from J; junction bases left unmatched: 9. The CDR3 sequence is CASRVTGGPAYEQYF. DNA for the CDR3: TGTGCCAGCAGGGTTACAGGGGGTCCCGCCTACGAGCAGTACTTC.